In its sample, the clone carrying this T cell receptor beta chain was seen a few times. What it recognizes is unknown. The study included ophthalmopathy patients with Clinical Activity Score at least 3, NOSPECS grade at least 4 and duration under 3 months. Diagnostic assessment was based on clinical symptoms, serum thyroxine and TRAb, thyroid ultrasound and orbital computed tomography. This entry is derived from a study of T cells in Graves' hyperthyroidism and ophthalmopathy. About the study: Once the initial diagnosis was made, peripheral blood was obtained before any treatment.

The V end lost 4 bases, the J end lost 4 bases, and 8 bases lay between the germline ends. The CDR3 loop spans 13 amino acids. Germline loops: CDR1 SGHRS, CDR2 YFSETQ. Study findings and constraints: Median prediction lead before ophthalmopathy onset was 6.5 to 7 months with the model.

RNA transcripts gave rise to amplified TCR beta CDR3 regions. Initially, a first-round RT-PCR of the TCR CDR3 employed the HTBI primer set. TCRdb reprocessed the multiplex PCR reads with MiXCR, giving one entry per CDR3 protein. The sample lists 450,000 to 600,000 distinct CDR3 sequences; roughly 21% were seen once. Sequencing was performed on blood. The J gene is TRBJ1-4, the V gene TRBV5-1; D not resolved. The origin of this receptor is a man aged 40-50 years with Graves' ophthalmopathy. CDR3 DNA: TGCGCCAGCAGCCCCGGGGATAATGAAAAACTGTTTTTT. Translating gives CASSPGDNEKLFF.